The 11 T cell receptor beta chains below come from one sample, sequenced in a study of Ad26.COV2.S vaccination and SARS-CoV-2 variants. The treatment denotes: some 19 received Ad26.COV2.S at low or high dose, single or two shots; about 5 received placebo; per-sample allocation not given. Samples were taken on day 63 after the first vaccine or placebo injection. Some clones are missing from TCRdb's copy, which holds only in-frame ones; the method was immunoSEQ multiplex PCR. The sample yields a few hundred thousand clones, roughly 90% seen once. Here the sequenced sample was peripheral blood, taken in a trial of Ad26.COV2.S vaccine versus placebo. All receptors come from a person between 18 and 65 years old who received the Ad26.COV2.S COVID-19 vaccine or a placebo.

The chain's CDR3 is CASSPLTRGNTEAFF. The CDR3 coding sequence is TGTGCCAGCTCACCACTGACAAGAGGGAACACTGAAGCTTTCTTT. The rearrangement joins TRBV18 to TRBJ1-1, with D unresolved. Trimming shortened V by 1 base and J by 1 base, and 10 bases separated the two germline ends. CDR1 KGHSH and CDR2 LQKENI come from the germline V gene. The CDR3 loop spans 15 amino acids.

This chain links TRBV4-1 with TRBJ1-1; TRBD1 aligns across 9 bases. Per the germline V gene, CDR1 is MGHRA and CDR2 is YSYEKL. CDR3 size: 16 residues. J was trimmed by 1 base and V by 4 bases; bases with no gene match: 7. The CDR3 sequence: CASSPEPGQGNTEAFF. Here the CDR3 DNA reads TGCGCCAGCAGCCCGGAACCGGGACAGGGGAACACTGAAGCTTTCTTT.

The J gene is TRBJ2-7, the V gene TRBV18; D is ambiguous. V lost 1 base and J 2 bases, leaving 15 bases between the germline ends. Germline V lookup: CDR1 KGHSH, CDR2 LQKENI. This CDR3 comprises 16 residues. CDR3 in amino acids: CASSPLSPTHTYEQYF. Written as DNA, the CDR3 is TGTGCCAGCTCACCACTTTCCCCGACCCACACCTACGAGCAGTACTTC.

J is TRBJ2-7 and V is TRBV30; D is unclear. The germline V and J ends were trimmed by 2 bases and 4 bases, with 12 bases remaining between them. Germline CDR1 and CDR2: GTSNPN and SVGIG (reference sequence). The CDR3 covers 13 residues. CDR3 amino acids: CAWSPMGGYEQYV. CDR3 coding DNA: TGTGCCTGGAGTCCTATGGGCGGATACGAGCAGTACGTC.

The CDR3 sequence is CASSPRNRANTGELFF. The CDR3 DNA is TGTGCCAGCTCACCGCGCAACAGGGCCAACACCGGGGAGCTGTTTTTT. This chain uses TRBV18 with TRBJ2-2, with TRBD1 as a possible D gene (6 bases). CDR1 and CDR2 from the germline V gene are KGHSH and LQKENI. The CDR3 is made up of 16 amino acids. V lost 3 bases and J lost 2, with 13 bases in between.

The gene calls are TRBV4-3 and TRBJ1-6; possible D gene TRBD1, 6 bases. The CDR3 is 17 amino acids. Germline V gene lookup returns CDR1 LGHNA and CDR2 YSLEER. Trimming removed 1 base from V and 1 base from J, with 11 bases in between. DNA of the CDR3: TGCGCCAGCAGCCAAGGAACGGACAGATCCTATAATTCACCCCTCCACTTT. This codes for CASSQGTDRSYNSPLHF.

The CDR3 region has the DNA TGTGCCAGCAGCTTAGTGGGGGGGCTGAACACTGAAGCTTTCTTT. The encoded protein is CASSLVGGLNTEAFF. The chain is built from TRBV7-9 and TRBJ1-1; TRBD1 is a possible D gene (6 bases). The germline gives CDR1 SEHNR, CDR2 FQNEAQ (reference sequence). V lost 1 base, J lost 0 bases, and 9 bases lay in between. The CDR3 loop spans 15 amino acids.

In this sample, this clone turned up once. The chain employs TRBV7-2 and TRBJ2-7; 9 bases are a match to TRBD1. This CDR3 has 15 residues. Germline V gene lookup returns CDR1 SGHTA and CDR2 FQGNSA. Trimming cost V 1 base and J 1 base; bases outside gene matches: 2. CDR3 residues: CASSLVDRGSYEQYF. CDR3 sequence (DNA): TGTGCCAGCAGCTTAGTCGACAGGGGGTCCTACGAGCAGTACTTC.

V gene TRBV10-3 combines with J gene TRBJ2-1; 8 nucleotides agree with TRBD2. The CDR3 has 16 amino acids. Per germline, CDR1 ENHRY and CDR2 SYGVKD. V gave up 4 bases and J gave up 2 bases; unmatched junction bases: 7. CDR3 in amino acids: CAISGLAGTPYNEQFF. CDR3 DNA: TGTGCCATCAGTGGCCTAGCGGGTACGCCCTACAATGAGCAGTTCTTC.

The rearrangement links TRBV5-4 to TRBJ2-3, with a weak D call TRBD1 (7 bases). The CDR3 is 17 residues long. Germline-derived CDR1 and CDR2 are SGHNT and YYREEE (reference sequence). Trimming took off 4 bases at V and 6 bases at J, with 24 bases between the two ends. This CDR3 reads CASSTLSGGGEYDTQYF. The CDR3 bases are TGTGCCAGCAGCACCCTTTCAGGAGGGGGCGAATATGATACGCAGTATTTT.

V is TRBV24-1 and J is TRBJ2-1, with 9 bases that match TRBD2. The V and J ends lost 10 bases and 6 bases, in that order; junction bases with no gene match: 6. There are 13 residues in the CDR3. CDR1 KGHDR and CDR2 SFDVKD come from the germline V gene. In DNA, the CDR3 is TGTGCCACTGCGGGAGGGGCGCTCAATGAGCAGTTCTTC. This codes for CATAGGALNEQFF.